The rows below give T cell receptor beta chains drawn from one sample of a study of T cell repertoires in cytomegalovirus infection. TCRdb reprocessed the reads via MiXCR and lists one record per CDR3 protein. The sample yields approximately 910,000 distinct CDR3 sequences, roughly 30% seen once. Antigens of these TCRs are unknown. Sequenced here: cultured CD8+ T cells from PBMCs, sampled from culture after CMV antigen stimulation. The receptors derive from a human donor in good health (CMV status not recorded). Some clones in this sample may be carry-over from other donors' samples. The CDR3 runs from the conserved cysteine through the conserved F or W. The D gene is left open where the match is weak. The size of a clone is reported for some rows only, either as once, few or many, or as a class for expanded clones.

V	size	J	D	DNA	CDR3
TRBV12-3/TRBV12-4	few	TRBJ2-7	NA	TGTGCCAGCAGTTTGGATCGTGGGGCAGACCTCCCCGGGGACGAGCAGTACTTC	CASSLDRGADLPGDEQYF
TRBV7-9	NA	TRBJ1-1	NA	TGTGCCAGCAGCCCATCGACCCGGTGGGGCACTGAAGCTTTCTTT	CASSPSTRWGTEAFF
TRBV4-1	NA	TRBJ2-7	TRBD2	TGCGCCAGCAGCCAGGAGCGGGGGGGAAACTACGAGCAGTACTTC	CASSQERGGNYEQYF
TRBV18	NA	TRBJ2-3	NA	TGTGCCAGCTCACCTCGAGCGGACCGCACAGATACGCAGTATTTT	CASSPRADRTDTQYF
TRBV4-1	NA	TRBJ1-4	NA	TGCGCCAGCAGCCACCCTGTCGCCCGGGAAAAACTGTTTTTT	CASSHPVAREKLFF
TRBV6-6	once	TRBJ1-5	TRBD1	TGTGCCAGCAGTTACTTGGACAGGACAGGGAATATTAGCAATCAGCCCCAGCATTTT	CASSYLDRTGNISNQPQHF
TRBV10-3	few	TRBJ2-3	NA	TGTGCCACTCGGACCACGGCAGATACGCAGTATTTT	CATRTTADTQYF
TRBV5-6	NA	TRBJ1-2	NA	TGTGCCAGCAGCCCGGGGGAACTCACTAACTATGGCTACACCTTC	CASSPGELTNYGYTF
TRBV20-1	NA	TRBJ2-7	NA	TGCAGTGCTAGAGACAGATATCCCTACGAGCAGTACTTC	CSARDRYPYEQYF
TRBV12-3/TRBV12-4	NA	TRBJ1-6	TRBD1	TGTGCCAGCAGCCAGGGACAGAAAGCGGTCAATTCACCCCTCCACTTT	CASSQGQKAVNSPLHF
TRBV11-1	few	TRBJ1-1	NA	TGTGCCAGCAGCAACCACCCTCAGGGAAGCTCTGAAGCTTTCTTT	CASSNHPQGSSEAFF
TRBV15	NA	TRBJ1-5	NA	TGTGCCACCAGCAGAGGAGCAGGGAAGTGGAATAGCAATCAGCCCCAGCATTTT	CATSRGAGKWNSNQPQHF
TRBV7-9	many	TRBJ1-1	NA	TGTGCCAGCAGCCACTCTGCGGACAGATATGAAGCTTTCTTT	CASSHSADRYEAFF
TRBV24-1	NA	TRBJ2-1	TRBD1	TGTGCCACCAGTGACCCGACAGGGTGGTACAATGAGCAGTTCTTC	CATSDPTGWYNEQFF
TRBV19	few	TRBJ1-1	TRBD1	TGTGCCAGTAGTTGGCAGGGGGGCACTGAAGCTTTCTTT	CASSWQGGTEAFF
TRBV14	NA	TRBJ2-1	TRBD1	TGTGCCAGCAGCCAGAGGACAGGGGAGGACTCCTACAATGAGCAGTTCTTC	CASSQRTGEDSYNEQFF
TRBV19	NA	TRBJ1-2	NA	TGTGCCAGTAGCGAAAACAGGGAAACTAACTATGGCTACACCTTC	CASSENRETNYGYTF
TRBV6-1	NA	TRBJ1-4	TRBD1	TGTGCCAGCAGGGGACAGGGTAATGAAAAACTGTTTTTT	CASRGQGNEKLFF
TRBV20-1	many	TRBJ1-3	NA	TGCAGTGCTAGTAAGATCTCTGGAAACACCATATATTTT	CSASKISGNTIYF
TRBV6-6	many	TRBJ1-2	NA	TGTGCCAGCAGTTACCGAGGGGGTAACTATGGCTACACCTTC	CASSYRGGNYGYTF
TRBV20-1	NA	TRBJ2-2	NA	TGCAGTGTTCGCCGGAAAAGGGGTTCCGGGGAGCTGTTTTTT	CSVRRKRGSGELFF
TRBV5-1	few	TRBJ2-3	NA	TGTGCCAGCAGCTTGTGGGGGAAGGGACAACCCACAGATACGCAGTATTTT	CASSLWGKGQPTDTQYF
TRBV20-1	few	TRBJ2-1	NA	TGCAGTGCTAGAGAGCGGGGGCCATCCTACAATGAGCAGTTCTTC	CSARERGPSYNEQFF
TRBV5-1	few	TRBJ1-2	TRBD1	TGCGCCAGCAGCCACGACAGGGCTGGCTACACCTTC	CASSHDRAGYTF
TRBV25-1	NA	TRBJ1-1	NA	TGTGCCAGCAGTACTACCCGTCTTCGCGATCCTGAAGCTTTCTTT	CASSTTRLRDPEAFF
TRBV12-3/TRBV12-4	NA	TRBJ1-3	TRBD1	TGTGCCAGCACCTCCTCCACAGGGGACGGAAACACCATATATTTT	CASTSSTGDGNTIYF
TRBV12-3/TRBV12-4	NA	TRBJ2-1	TRBD1	TGTGCCAGCAGTTTCGGGACAGGGGAGTTCTTC	CASSFGTGEFF
TRBV28	NA	TRBJ1-1	TRBD1	TGTGCCAGCAGTCCCCCCGGGACAGGAGCTCCCGGGCCATTCTTT	CASSPPGTGAPGPFF